This T cell receptor (beta chain) came from a study of memory CD4+ T cells and cytomegalovirus serostatus. Study-level information: Donors were healthy Belgian adults, under ten CMV seropositive and roughly 25 seronegative.

As concerns this clone: Its antigen is as yet unknown.

The data were produced by immunoSEQ multiplex PCR, yet TCRdb's version contains in-frame clones alone and is incomplete. Altogether 50,000 or so clones are present, about four fifths being singletons, with the ten largest covering approximately 0.64%. General study findings and limits: Suggested: most of the CMV-linked TCR signature lies in CD4+ memory cells.

Trimming at V came to 4 bases and at J to 6 bases, leaving 8 bases not matched to a gene. The CDR3 totals 15 residues. Germline loops: CDR1 MGHRA, CDR2 YSYEKL. The sort gate was single viable CD3+CD4+CD8-CD45RO+ cells for memory CD4+ T cells. Serum IgG to CMV pp150, pp28, p38 and p52 defined serostatus. Total CD4+ T cells were enriched by CD4 positive selection. The chain links TRBV4-1 to TRBJ2-3; 9 nucleotides line up with TRBD1. Sequencing was done on a sample of memory CD4+ T cells from blood. The source of this sequence is an adult in good health and CMV-seronegative. Written as DNA, the CDR3 is TGCGCCAGCAGCCGTATACAGGGGGCCGGGGATACGCAGTATTTT. Its translation is CASSRIQGAGDTQYF.